This TCR beta chain was captured by sequencing in a study of shared clonotypes between healthy human individuals. Using immunoSEQ multiplex PCR, the repertoire was profiled, and TCRdb retains in-frame clones only, with some absent. The repertoire holds roughly 380,000 clones, with about 96% as singletons. The CDR3 spans 15 residues. Germline loops: CDR1 SGHTS, CDR2 YDEGEE. V lost 3 bases and J 4 bases, leaving 16 bases between the germline ends. This clone was observed once. The sequencing sample was made of memory CD8+ T cells sorted from blood. Subset: CD45RO+ cells pooled with CCR7-negative TemRA cells. The clonotype comes from a man aged 25 to 40 in good health. The rearrangement joins TRBV5-8 to TRBJ1-2; D not certain. CDR3 nucleotide sequence: TGTGCCAGCAGCTCGGGTGGAAGGAAAACCTATGGCTACACCTTC. Translated: CASSSGGRKTYGYTF.